Below, one T cell receptor beta chain is given with its context. Which antigen it targets is not known. No qualities accompany the bases; no much larger clone lies one base away. This entry belongs to a study of beta chain features in type 1 diabetes (dated by TCRdb to the late 2010s). Context from the whole study: Mean age, gender distribution, total cell number and subset yield were not different between patients and healthy donors. A total of 90 million to 130 million sorted cells were examined across all samples, and a strong correlation was observed between cell number per subset and RNA yield. The study compared the TCRB repertoires of sorted circulating CD4+ T cell subsets in recently diagnosed type 1 diabetes patients with those in matched healthy donors. Regulatory and stem cell-like memory subsets were isolated from only 8 patients and about eight healthy donors, whereas naive and central memory subsets came from all 30 or so donors. The paper as a whole reports these results and caveats: Type 1 diabetes patients showed a moderate but significant shortening of TCRB CDR3 length in all four CD4+ subsets. Naive, central memory and regulatory TCRB repertoires appeared more similar among patients than among healthy donors. PCR may preferentially amplify shorter templates, but because patient and control samples were amplified and corrected together, any resulting skew would affect both groups equally. Fewer insertions and more nucleotide deletions at VDJ recombination sites were observed in patients with type 1 diabetes, implying thymic rearrangement abnormalities. Because cDNA rather than genomic DNA was sequenced, highly expressing activated cells could have been over-represented, although no difference in activation and CD3 levels was found between groups. Because the HLA sub-analyses included only small numbers of individuals, any influence of HLA type on TCRB rearrangement was left unresolved.

A single peripheral blood draw of around 120 mL on average was collected from each donor into heparinised tubes. A BD FACSAria II and a panel including CD45RO, CCR7, CD25, CD127, CD95 and CD27 were used to sort naive, central memory, regulatory and stem cell-like memory CD4+ T cells. Every sorted population had a purity above 95%. PBMCs were isolated immediately by Lymphoprep density gradient centrifugation and stained directly without culture. Samples were stained and sorted in pairs, with one healthy donor and one patient per experiment, so that batch effects were minimized. The entire amount of isolated RNA was reverse transcribed using the High Capacity cDNA Reverse Transcription Kit, so the sequenced TCRB transcripts were expressed ones. Deep immunoSEQ sequencing was applied to naive, central memory and regulatory T cell samples, giving an average of roughly 3.3 million total reads per sample. Sorted cells were lysed in RLT buffer and RNA was extracted with DNase-treated RNeasy Micro or Mini kits, depending on cell number. To prevent cross-contamination, each cell subset was processed individually, whereas patient and healthy donor samples were processed jointly. The immunoSEQ multiplex PCR was used to amplify TCRB sequences from cDNA, yielding 87-bp fragments that span the CDR3 region. The amplicons were sequenced using the Illumina HiSeq platform. In the paper's pipeline: PCR bias was corrected computationally using synthetic template baselines, and reads within Hamming distance 2 were collapsed, with unmergeable singletons discarded. Reads were aligned to IMGT to assign V, D and J genes, CDR3 length, and insertions or deletions at six rearrangement sites. Within each subset, clonotype counts were normalized to sorted cell number, and only after that were true diversity and Gini coefficients computed with the tcR R package. The overlap coefficient, calculated on TCRB nucleotide sequences, was used to measure repertoire sharing. As a proxy for the pre-selection repertoire, out-of-frame TCRB sequences from naive cells were analyzed. TCRdb took over this immuneACCESS table, retaining in-frame rearrangements with V and J assigned. Such tables are incomplete; in checked studies, under half of the missing clones stem from an unresolved V gene, and the remainder is unexplained. V and J calls and clone size are as listed in that table; D and trimming were resolved from the DNA. Here the sample has 200,000 to 250,000 clones; more than 9% occur a single time. The top ten clones comprise about 0.03% of the sample.

The germline V gene supplies CDR1 SGHVS and CDR2 FQNEAQ. V sheds 5 bases and J sheds 0 bases, leaving 22 bases between their ends. From the cysteine up to the phenylalanine, the CDR3 has a length of 18 residues. Of all the DNA, just the CDR3 is kept, 54 bases in frame from base 1. Input material: naive CD4+ T cells from blood. Interpreted using the paper, the cell subset or site label stands for: true naive CD4+ T cells. The chain is assembled from TRBV7-8 and TRBJ1-1; the best D guess is TRBD1, with 6 bases matching. This sequence originates from a woman between 18 and 30 years old in good health. The DNA sequence is as follows: TGTGCCAGCAGCACCATGTTCCCAGGGGCGGGCATGAACACTGAAGCTTTCTTT. Translated, this gives CASSTMFPGAGMNTEAFF.